These T cell receptor beta chains were read from a single sample in a study of cytomegalovirus exposure and HLA in healthy donors. The assay was immunoSEQ multiplex PCR, and TCRdb's table has in-frame clones only and misses some. This sample has about 170,000 clones, with more than 60% found just once. Sequenced material: PBMCs. The receptor set was obtained from a female donor in good health and CMV-seronegative. Each CDR3 is given with its conserved first and last residue. The D gene is left open where the match is weak. The size of a clone is reported for some rows only, either as once, few or many, or as a class for expanded clones.

.,TRBV7-9,.,TRBJ1-1,TGTTCCAGCAGCTTACTTTCGTCACAGGGTCCCCCTGAAGCTTTCTTT,CSSSLLSSQGPPEAFF
.,TRBV14,.,TRBJ2-7,TGTGCCAGCAGCCGGAAACTCCAGGGCGAGCAGTACTTC,CASSRKLQGEQYF
.,TRBV6-1,few,TRBJ2-7,TGTGCCAGCAGGGGCTTTGAGCAGTACTTC,CASRGFEQYF
.,TRBV30,few,TRBJ2-5,TGTGCCTGGAGTGTAAAACAAGATTTCCCCCAAGAGACCCAGTACTTC,CAWSVKQDFPQETQYF
TRBD1,TRBV7-3,.,TRBJ1-2,TGTGCCAGCAGCCAACAGGGGGCACGAGGCTACACCTTC,CASSQQGARGYTF
TRBD2,TRBV30,.,TRBJ2-7,TGTGCCTGGAGTGTACAACGGACTAGCGGGAGAAGAACCGAGCAGTACTTC,CAWSVQRTSGRRTEQYF
.,TRBV2,.,TRBJ1-3,TGTGCCAGCAGTGAGGGCCAGGGGAGAAACACCATATATTTT,CASSEGQGRNTIYF
.,TRBV6-5,.,TRBJ2-3,TGTGCCAGCAGTTACTCGGGGGGAGATACGCAGTATTTT,CASSYSGGDTQYF
.,TRBV19,.,TRBJ1-4,TGTGCCAGTAGCAGCGCAACTAATGAAAAACTGTTTTTT,CASSSATNEKLFF
TRBD1,TRBV30,.,TRBJ1-6,TGTGCCTGGACCAAGGGGGGACAGGGCAGTTCACCCCTCCACTTT,CAWTKGGQGSSPLHF
.,TRBV15,.,TRBJ1-2,TGTGCCACCAGCAGGGGGGAGGGGGGCCGGGGCGGCTACACCTTC,CATSRGEGGRGGYTF
.,TRBV7-2,.,TRBJ2-3,TGTGCCAGCAGCTTAGGCAGGGTGGTTGCAGATACGCAGTATTTT,CASSLGRVVADTQYF
.,TRBV5-1,.,TRBJ2-7,TGCGCCAGCAGAGGGGGATACTACGAGCAGTACTTC,CASRGGYYEQYF
TRBD2,TRBV6-1,.,TRBJ2-7,TGTGCCAGCAGTGACGGCGGGGGTAGCTCCTACGAGCAGTACTTC,CASSDGGGSSYEQYF
.,TRBV18,.,TRBJ1-5,TGTGCCAGCTCATCGGACCGCGGGGGGTCCCAGCATTTT,CASSSDRGGSQHF
.,TRBV11-3,.,TRBJ2-3,TGTGCCAGCAGCTTAGCCCCTAGCACAGATACGCAGTATTTT,CASSLAPSTDTQYF
.,TRBV11-3,few,TRBJ2-3,TGTGCCAGCAGCCCTCGGGGGACCACAGATACGCAGTATTTT,CASSPRGTTDTQYF
TRBD2,TRBV5-4,.,TRBJ2-5,TGTGCCAGCAGCCCCGGACTAGCGGGGGGGCAAGAGACCCAGTACTTC,CASSPGLAGGQETQYF
TRBD1,TRBV4-1,.,TRBJ2-3,TGCGCCAGCAGCGGACAGGGGCGGCGGGGAGACACAGATACGCAGTATTTT,CASSGQGRRGDTDTQYF
TRBD1,TRBV28,.,TRBJ2-7,TGTGCCAGCACCATGGGACTAACCGGGACAGGGAATCCGTACGAGCAGTACTTC,CASTMGLTGTGNPYEQYF
.,TRBV28,once,TRBJ2-3,TGTGCCAGCAGCGAGCGTGCGGATACGCAGTATTTT,CASSERADTQYF
TRBD1,TRBV5-1,.,TRBJ2-7,TGCGCCAGCAGAGCAGGGACAGATTCCTACGAGCAGTACTTC,CASRAGTDSYEQYF